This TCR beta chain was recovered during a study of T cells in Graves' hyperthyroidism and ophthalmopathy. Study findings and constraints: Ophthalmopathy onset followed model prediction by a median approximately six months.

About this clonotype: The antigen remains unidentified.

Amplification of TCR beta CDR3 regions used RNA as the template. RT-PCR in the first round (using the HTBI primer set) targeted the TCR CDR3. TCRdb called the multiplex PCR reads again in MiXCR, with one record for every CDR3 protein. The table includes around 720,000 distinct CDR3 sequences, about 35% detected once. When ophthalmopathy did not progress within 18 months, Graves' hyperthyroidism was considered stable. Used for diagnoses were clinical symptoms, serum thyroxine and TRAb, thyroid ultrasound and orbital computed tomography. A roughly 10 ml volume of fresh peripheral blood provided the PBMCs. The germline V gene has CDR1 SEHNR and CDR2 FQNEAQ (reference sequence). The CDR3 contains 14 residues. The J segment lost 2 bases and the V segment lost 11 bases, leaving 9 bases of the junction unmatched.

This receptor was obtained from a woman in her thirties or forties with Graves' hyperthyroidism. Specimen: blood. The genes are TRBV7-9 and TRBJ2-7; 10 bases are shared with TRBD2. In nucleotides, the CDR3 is TGTGCCTGGAGCGCGGGACTAGCGACCTACGAGCAGTACTTC. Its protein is CAWSAGLATYEQYF.